This T cell receptor (beta chain) originates from a study of blood T cells in healthy people across ages. A second PCR, run for 7 to 11 cycles, used a sample-barcoded 5' primer plus a J-beta primer mix. TCRdb independently ran MiXCR on the 5' RACE reads; one entry per CDR3 protein. This sample has over 1,300,000 distinct CDR3 sequences, with approximately 59% found just once. Note on this clonotype: Its antigen is as yet unknown.

V shed 4 bases and J 5 bases; nucleotides not matched to a gene: 5. The CDR3 runs to 15 residues. CDR1 and CDR2 (germline): SGHDT, YYEEEE. Whole-study results and caveats: Both higher diversity and more naive CD4+ cells marked long-lived donors when set against aged donors. Unsorted PBMCs blocked a conclusive comparison of naive and antigen-experienced cells.

Source material: blood. The chain carries TRBV5-6 and TRBJ2-3, with TRBD2 matching 12 bases. The clonotype was recovered from a man younger than 35 in good health. In DNA form, the CDR3 reads TGTGCCAGCAGCCCTAGCGGGGGGGCTGGAGATACGCAGTATTTT. It yields the protein CASSPSGGAGDTQYF. Full variable domain (missing parts from reference TRBV5-6 and TRBJ2-3): DAGVTQSPTHLIKTRGQQVTLRCSPKSGHDTVSWYQQALGQGPQFIFQYYEEEERQRGNFPDRFSGHQFPNYSSELNVNALLLGDSALYLCASSPSGGAGDTQYFGPGTRLTVL.